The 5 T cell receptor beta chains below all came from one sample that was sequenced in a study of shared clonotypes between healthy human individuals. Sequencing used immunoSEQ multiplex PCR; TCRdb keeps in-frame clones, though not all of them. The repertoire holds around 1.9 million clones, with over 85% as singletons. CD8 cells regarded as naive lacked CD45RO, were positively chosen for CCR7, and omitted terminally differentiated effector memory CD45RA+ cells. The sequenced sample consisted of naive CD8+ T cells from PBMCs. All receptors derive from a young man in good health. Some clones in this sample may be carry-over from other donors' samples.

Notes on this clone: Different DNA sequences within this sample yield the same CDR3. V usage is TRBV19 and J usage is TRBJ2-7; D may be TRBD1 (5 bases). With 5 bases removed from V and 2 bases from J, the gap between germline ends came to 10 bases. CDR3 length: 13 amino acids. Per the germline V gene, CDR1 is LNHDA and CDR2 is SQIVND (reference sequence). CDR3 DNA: TGTGCCAGTAGTCCAGGGCTTACCTACGAGCAGTACTTC. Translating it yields CASSPGLTYEQYF.

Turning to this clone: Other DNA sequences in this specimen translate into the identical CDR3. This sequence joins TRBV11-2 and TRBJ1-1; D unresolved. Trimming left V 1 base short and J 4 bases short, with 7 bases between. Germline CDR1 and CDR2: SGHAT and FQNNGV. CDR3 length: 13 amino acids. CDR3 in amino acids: CASSLGWGTEAFF. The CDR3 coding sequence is TGTGCCAGCAGCTTAGGTTGGGGCACTGAAGCTTTCTTT.

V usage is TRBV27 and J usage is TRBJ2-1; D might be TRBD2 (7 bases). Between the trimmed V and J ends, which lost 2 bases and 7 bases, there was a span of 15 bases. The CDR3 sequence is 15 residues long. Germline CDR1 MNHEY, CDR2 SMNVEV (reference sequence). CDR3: CASSLVAGEGNEQFF. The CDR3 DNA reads TGTGCCAGCAGTTTAGTGGCAGGGGAGGGGAATGAGCAGTTCTTC.

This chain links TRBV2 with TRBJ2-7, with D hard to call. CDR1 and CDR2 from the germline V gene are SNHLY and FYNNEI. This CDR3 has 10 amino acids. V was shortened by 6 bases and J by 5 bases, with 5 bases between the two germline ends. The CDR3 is CASRLDEQYF. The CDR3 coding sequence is TGTGCCAGCAGGCTCGACGAGCAGTACTTC.

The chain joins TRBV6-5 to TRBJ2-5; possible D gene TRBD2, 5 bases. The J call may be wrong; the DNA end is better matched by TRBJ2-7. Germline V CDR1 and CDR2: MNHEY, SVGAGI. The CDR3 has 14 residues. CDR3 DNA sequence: TGTGCCAGCAGTTACTACGGGGATTCCTACGAGCAGTACTTC. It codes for CASSYYGDSYEQYF.